The 13 T cell receptor beta chains listed next were all sequenced from one sample in a study of blood T cell repertoires in COVID-19 (TCRdb year 2020). Library generation was performed with the immunoSEQ multiplex PCR assay. This immuneACCESS table, as held by TCRdb, lists in-frame sequences with V and J called but not all clones. Of the missing ones, under half trace to an unresolved V gene in checked studies; the others have no known cause. In this sample the table shows some 74,000 clones, 70% to 90% of which occur a single time. The top ten clonotypes cover 4.8% of the sample. The sample was peripheral blood. These receptors came from an elderly woman with active or convalescent COVID-19.

The CDR3 coding sequence is TGCGCCAGCAGCCAAGACGGGACTAACTACAATGAGCAGTTCTTC. Translation: CASSQDGTNYNEQFF. The chain recombines TRBV4-1 with TRBJ2-1; 7 bases agree with TRBD2. The CDR3 spans 15 residues. V dropped 0 bases and J dropped 3; count of bases not matched to a gene: 2. The germline V gene has CDR1 MGHRA and CDR2 YSYEKL.

The V and J genes are TRBV7-9 and TRBJ1-1; a possible D gene is TRBD1 (6 bases). CDR1 and CDR2 (germline): SEHNR, FQNEAQ (reference sequence). The CDR3 runs to 15 residues. V lost 0 bases to trimming and J lost 4 bases, with 12 bases between them. In DNA, the CDR3 is TGTGCCAGCAGCTTAGCGCGGGCAGGGGTCACTGAAGCTTTCTTT. It specifies CASSLARAGVTEAFF.

This clone was seen just once. The chain recombines TRBV28 with TRBJ1-2, with 9 bases matching TRBD1. The CDR3 runs 14 residues. With 5 bases clipped from V and 6 bases from J, the junction kept 7 bases outside the gene matches. CDR1 MDHEN and CDR2 SYDVKM come from the germline V gene. The CDR3 region is CASSQDRGANGYTF. For the CDR3, the DNA is TGTGCCAGCAGTCAAGACAGGGGGGCGAATGGCTACACCTTC.

CDR3 protein: CASMDGGGHDVGYTF. The DNA of the CDR3 is TGTGCCAGTATGGACGGGGGGGGGCACGATGTTGGCTACACCTTC. V and J are TRBV19 and TRBJ1-2, with D maybe TRBD1 (6 bases). Trimming left V 7 bases short and J 7 bases short, with 22 bases between. The CDR3 consists of 15 residues. Germline V lookup: CDR1 LNHDA, CDR2 SQIVND (reference sequence).

The chain uses TRBV7-2 and TRBJ1-2, with 7 bases identical to TRBD1. The germline V gene encodes CDR1 SGHTA and CDR2 FQGNSA. V was clipped by 5 bases and J by 5 bases; unmatched bases: 11. This CDR3 contains 15 residues. CDR3: CASSAVGTASYGYTF. CDR3 DNA sequence: TGTGCCAGCAGCGCTGTTGGGACAGCAAGTTATGGCTACACCTTC.

V and J are TRBV20-1 and TRBJ1-5; D gene unclear. Looked up from germline, CDR1 is DFQATT and CDR2 is SNEGSKA (reference sequence). The CDR3 loop spans 12 amino acids. Between the trimmed V and J ends, which lost 3 bases and 4 bases, there was a span of 7 bases. The CDR3: CSASGQNQPQHF. The CDR3 bases are TGCAGTGCTAGTGGGCAGAATCAGCCCCAGCATTTT.

This chain uses TRBV5-4 with TRBJ2-5; the D gene is possibly TRBD1 (7 bases). Germline lookup yields CDR1 SGHNT and CDR2 YYREEE (reference sequence). The CDR3 length is 14 residues. V was cut by 7 bases and J by 5 bases, with 18 bases left in between. The CDR3, as DNA: TGTGCCAGCGGCCGGGACTCAGGGGGGGAGACCCAGTACTTC. As protein: CASGRDSGGETQYF.

This chain connects TRBV19 to TRBJ1-4, with a weak D call TRBD1 (5 bases). The V gene's germline CDR1 is LNHDA and CDR2 SQIVND (reference sequence). Trimming removed 3 bases from V and 5 bases from J, with 13 bases in between. This CDR3 contains 15 residues. The CDR3 loop is CASSMEGNNNEKLFF. The CDR3 DNA reads TGTGCCAGTAGTATGGAGGGGAACAACAATGAAAAACTGTTTTTT.

V usage is TRBV7-2 and J usage is TRBJ2-7, with a possible D match to TRBD2 (5 bases). From germline, CDR1 is SGHTA and CDR2 FQGNSA. The CDR3 consists of 12 residues. V lost 1 base and J 4 bases, leaving 5 bases between the germline ends. The CDR3: CASSLGEYEQYF. CDR3 coding DNA: TGTGCCAGCAGCTTAGGGGAGTACGAGCAGTACTTC.

The chain combines TRBV19 with TRBJ2-1, with D perhaps matching TRBD2 (6 bases). Trimming shortened V by 6 bases and J by 0 bases, and 9 bases separated the two germline ends. Germline V lookup: CDR1 LNHDA, CDR2 SQIVND (reference sequence). The CDR3 extends over 14 amino acids. The CDR3 here is CASRASDSYNEQFF. CDR3 coding DNA: TGTGCCAGTAGGGCTAGCGACTCCTACAATGAGCAGTTCTTC.

V and J are TRBV11-2 and TRBJ2-1; 7 bases map to TRBD2. The CDR3 has 18 amino acids. The germline V gene encodes CDR1 SGHAT and CDR2 FQNNGV. V gave up 5 bases and J gave up 3 bases; unmatched junction bases: 16. This CDR3 reads CASSPFLAAREGYNEQFF. In DNA form, the CDR3 reads TGTGCCAGCAGCCCCTTCCTAGCGGCTAGGGAGGGCTACAATGAGCAGTTCTTC. The whole variable domain, filled in from reference TRBV11-2 and TRBJ2-1, reads EAGVAQSPRYKIIEKRQSVAFWCNPISGHATLYWYQQILGQGPKLLIQFQNNGVVDDSQLPKDRFSAERLKGVDSTLKIQPAKLEDSAVYLCASSPFLAAREGYNEQFFGPGTRLTVL.

V is TRBV6-6 and J is TRBJ1-1, with 12 bases that match TRBD1. Germline V CDR1 and CDR2: MNHNY, SVGAGI (reference sequence). This CDR3 spans 14 amino acids. Trimming took 6 bases from V and 6 from J; bases not matched to a gene: 5. Here the CDR3 DNA reads TGTGCCAGCAGGAGGGGACAGGGGGCCCCTGAAGCTTTCTTT. Translation: CASRRGQGAPEAFF.

CDR3 nucleotide sequence: TGTGCCAGCAGTTTATGGGGCTACGCTAACTATGGCTACACCTTC. It specifies CASSLWGYANYGYTF. The genes are TRBV28 and TRBJ1-2; no clear D gene. The length of the CDR3 is 15 residues. V was trimmed by 0 bases and J by 0 bases, leaving 8 bases between them. CDR1 is MDHEN, CDR2 SYDVKM, per germline.